Here is one TCR beta chain with its context. As yet, its antigen is unknown. The sample is drawn from a study of siplizumab effects on memory and regulatory T cells. There are 13 residues in the CDR3. The V gene lost 0 bases and the J gene lost 4 bases, with 6 bases spanning the gap. In germline, CDR1 is MNHEY, CDR2 SVGAGI. Study-wide findings and caveats: Most proliferating CD4+ or CD8+ clones, roughly 75-96%, had no naive or memory assignment. Sequences below about 10^-5 frequency were poorly captured, and few alloreactive clones mapped to unstimulated subsets. Memory T cells appeared less diverse than naive cells, which seemed to contribute substantially to alloresponse. With siplizumab, mappable alloreactive CD4+ clones averaged about 70% Treg-derived, versus 25% to 30% in controls.

Using immunoSEQ multiplex PCR, the repertoire was profiled, and TCRdb retains in-frame clones only, with some absent. The sample lists 55,000 to 70,000 clones, approximately 93% occurring once. What was sequenced was CD8+ T cells sorted from blood. The rearrangement uses TRBV6-5 and TRBJ1-1; the D gene is possibly TRBD1 (5 bases). This TCR came from a human donor in good health. The CDR3 region has the DNA TGTGCCAGCAGTTACTCAAGGGGCACTGAAGCTTTCTTT. Its protein is CASSYSRGTEAFF.